This T cell receptor (beta chain) was documented in a study of T cells in Graves' hyperthyroidism and ophthalmopathy. This clonotype was found many times. Amplified TCR beta CDR3 regions came from RNA transcripts. HTBI primers were employed in a first-round RT-PCR of the TCR CDR3. TCRdb independently ran MiXCR on the multiplex PCR reads; one entry per CDR3 protein. This table has some 650,000 distinct CDR3 sequences, about 16% appearing once. The CDR3 covers 13 residues. Trimming removed 8 bases from V and 0 bases from J, with 9 bases in between. Germline CDR1 is SEHNR and CDR2 is FQNEAQ (reference sequence). Used for diagnoses were clinical symptoms, serum thyroxine and TRAb, thyroid ultrasound and orbital computed tomography.

The sequence came from a woman aged 40 to 49 with Graves' ophthalmopathy. The sequenced sample consisted of blood. The chain combines TRBV7-9 with TRBJ2-3; D remains unclear. The CDR3 is CASSPTSTDTQYF. CDR3 bases: TGTGCCAGCTCGCCAACTAGCACAGATACGCAGTATTTT.